This TCR beta chain was documented in a study of cytomegalovirus exposure and HLA in healthy donors. Whole-study findings and limits: Reports credit the classifier with highly specific, highly sensitive diagnosis of cytomegalovirus status. Several of the most significant clusters appeared, in a later analysis, to be linked to common viral pathogens. Among the CMV-associated chains, three were confirmed in vitro as specific for CMV antigens. With further analysis later on, most CMV-associated TCR beta chains appeared HLA-restricted.

CDR1 SNHLY and CDR2 FYNNEI come from the germline V gene. After removal of 9 bases from V and 3 bases from J, the junction contained 1 base not matched to a gene. The CDR3 has 12 residues. The PCR contained 60 Vbeta and 13 Jbeta primers. The table came from immunoSEQ multiplex PCR; TCRdb's copy has only in-frame clones and leaves some out. This sample yields 100,000 to 150,000 clones, of which about 66% are seen a single time; 1.6% belongs to the top ten. This clone was found a few times. What it recognizes is unknown. The V gene is TRBV2, the J gene TRBJ1-4; 7 bases agree with TRBD1. This TCR derives from a man aged 30 to 45 in good health and CMV-seropositive. Sequenced: PBMCs. The chain's CDR3 is CASGTANEKLFF. In DNA form, the CDR3 reads TGTGCCAGTGGGACAGCTAATGAAAAACTGTTTTTT.